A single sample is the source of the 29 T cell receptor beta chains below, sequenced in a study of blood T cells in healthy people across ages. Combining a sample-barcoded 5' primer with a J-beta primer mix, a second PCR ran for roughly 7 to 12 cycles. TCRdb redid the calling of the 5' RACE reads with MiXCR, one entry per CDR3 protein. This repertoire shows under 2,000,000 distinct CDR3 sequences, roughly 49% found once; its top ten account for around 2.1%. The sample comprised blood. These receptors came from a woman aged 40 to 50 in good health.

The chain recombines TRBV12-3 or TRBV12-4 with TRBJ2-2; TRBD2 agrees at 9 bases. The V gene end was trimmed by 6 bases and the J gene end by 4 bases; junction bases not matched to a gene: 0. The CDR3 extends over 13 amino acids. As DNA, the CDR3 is TGTGCCAGCAGGGGACTAGCCACCGGGGAGCTGTTTTTT. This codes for CASRGLATGELFF.

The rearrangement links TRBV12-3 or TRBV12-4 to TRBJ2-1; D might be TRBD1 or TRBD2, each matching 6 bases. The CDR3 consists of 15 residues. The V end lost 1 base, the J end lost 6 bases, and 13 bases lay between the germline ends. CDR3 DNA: TGTGCCAGCAGTTTAGAGGGGGGCCCTCTCAATGAGCAGTTCTTC. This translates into CASSLEGGPLNEQFF.

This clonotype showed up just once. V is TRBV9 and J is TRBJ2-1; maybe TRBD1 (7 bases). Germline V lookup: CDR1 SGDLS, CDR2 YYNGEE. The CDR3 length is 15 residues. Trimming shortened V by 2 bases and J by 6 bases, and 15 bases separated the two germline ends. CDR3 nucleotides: TGTGCCAGCAGCGTTAGGCAGGGGGGATTCAATGAGCAGTTCTTC. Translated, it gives CASSVRQGGFNEQFF.

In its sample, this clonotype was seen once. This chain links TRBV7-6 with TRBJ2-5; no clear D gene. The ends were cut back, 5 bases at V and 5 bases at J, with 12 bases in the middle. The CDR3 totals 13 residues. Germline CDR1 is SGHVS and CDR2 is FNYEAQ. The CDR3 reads CASSAFARETQYF. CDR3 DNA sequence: TGTGCCAGCAGCGCCTTTGCCCGGGAGACCCAGTACTTC. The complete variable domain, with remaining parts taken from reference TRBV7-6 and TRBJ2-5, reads GAGVSQSPRYKVTKRGQDVALRCDPISGHVSLYWYRQALGQGPEFLTYFNYEAQQDKSGLPNDRFSAERPEGSISTLTIQRTEQRDSAMYRCASSAFARETQYFGPGTRLLVL.

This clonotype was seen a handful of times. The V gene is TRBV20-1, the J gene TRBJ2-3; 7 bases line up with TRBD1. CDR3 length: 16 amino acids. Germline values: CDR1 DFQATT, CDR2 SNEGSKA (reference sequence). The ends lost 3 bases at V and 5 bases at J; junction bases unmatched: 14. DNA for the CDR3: TGCAGTGCTAGGGGGGTCTCGGGCAGGGGGAAAGATACGCAGTATTTT. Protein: CSARGVSGRGKDTQYF.

DNA for the CDR3: TGTGCCAGCAGCTTTTTATCTCAGCCCCAGCATTTT. This encodes CASSFLSQPQHF. The chain is built from TRBV7-2 and TRBJ1-5, with D uncertain. The V end was cut by 3 bases, the J end by 6 bases, with 6 bases between. In germline, CDR1 is SGHTA, CDR2 FQGNSA. This CDR3 is built from 12 residues.

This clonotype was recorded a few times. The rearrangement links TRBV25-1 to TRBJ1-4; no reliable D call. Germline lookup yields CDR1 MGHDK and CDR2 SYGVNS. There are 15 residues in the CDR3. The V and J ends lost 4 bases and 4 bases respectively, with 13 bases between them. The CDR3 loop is CASSVVRGINEKLFF. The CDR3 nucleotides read TGTGCCAGCAGTGTAGTCCGAGGAATTAATGAAAAACTGTTTTTT.

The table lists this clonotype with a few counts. The CDR3 DNA reads as TGTGCCACTCAAAGGGTAGGGCTAGAGACCCAGTACTTC. Translation gives CATQRVGLETQYF. V is TRBV28 and J is TRBJ2-5; D not resolved. The CDR3 contains 13 residues. Germline values: CDR1 MDHEN, CDR2 SYDVKM. The germline V and J ends were trimmed by 10 bases and 4 bases, with 16 bases remaining between them.

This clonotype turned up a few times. The CDR3 sequence: CASSWLSEQYF. CDR3 nucleotide sequence: TGTGCCAGCAGCTGGCTGTCGGAGCAGTACTTC. J is TRBJ2-7 and V is TRBV5-6; no clear D. V lost 3 bases to trimming and J lost 7 bases, with 8 bases between them. Germline CDR1 is SGHDT and CDR2 is YYEEEE. The length of the CDR3 is 11 residues.

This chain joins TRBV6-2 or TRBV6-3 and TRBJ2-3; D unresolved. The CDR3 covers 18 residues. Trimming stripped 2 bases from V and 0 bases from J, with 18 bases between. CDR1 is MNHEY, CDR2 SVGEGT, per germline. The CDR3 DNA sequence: TGTGCCAGCAGTTACACGATCCGCATGGAGTCCAGCACAGATACGCAGTATTTT. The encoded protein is CASSYTIRMESSTDTQYF.

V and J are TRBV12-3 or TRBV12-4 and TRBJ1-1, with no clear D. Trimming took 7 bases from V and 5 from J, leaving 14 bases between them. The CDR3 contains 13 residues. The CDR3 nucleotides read TGTGCCAGCACCGAGGGATGGGGAACTGAAGCTTTCTTT. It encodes CASTEGWGTEAFF.

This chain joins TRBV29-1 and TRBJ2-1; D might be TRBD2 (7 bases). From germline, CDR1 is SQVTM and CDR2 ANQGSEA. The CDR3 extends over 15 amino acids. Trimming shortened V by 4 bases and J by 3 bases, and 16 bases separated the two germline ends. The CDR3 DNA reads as TGCAGCGTTGGGGGGGGGCGGGGGAGCTACAATGAGCAGTTCTTC. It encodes CSVGGGRGSYNEQFF.

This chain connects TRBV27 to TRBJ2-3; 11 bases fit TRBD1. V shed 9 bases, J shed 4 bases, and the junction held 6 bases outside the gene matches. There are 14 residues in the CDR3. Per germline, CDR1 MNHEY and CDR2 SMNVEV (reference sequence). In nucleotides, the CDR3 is TGTGCCAGTTTACGGACAGGGGGCGCAGATACGCAGTATTTT. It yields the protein CASLRTGGADTQYF.

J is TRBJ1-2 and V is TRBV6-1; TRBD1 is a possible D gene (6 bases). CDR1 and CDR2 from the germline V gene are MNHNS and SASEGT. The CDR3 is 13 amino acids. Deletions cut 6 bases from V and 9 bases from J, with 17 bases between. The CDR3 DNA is TGTGCCAGCAGCCAGCCTATGGGGGACAGCTACACCTTC. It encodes CASSQPMGDSYTF.

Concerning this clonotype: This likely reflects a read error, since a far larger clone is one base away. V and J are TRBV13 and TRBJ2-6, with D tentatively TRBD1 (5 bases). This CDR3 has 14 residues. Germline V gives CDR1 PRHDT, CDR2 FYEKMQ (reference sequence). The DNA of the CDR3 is TGTGCCAGCAGCTTAGTCTCTGGGGCCAACGTCCGGACTTTC. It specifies CASSLVSGANVRTF. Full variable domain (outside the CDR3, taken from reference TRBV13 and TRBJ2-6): AAGVIQSPRHLIKEKRETATLKCYPIPRHDTVYWYQQGPGQDPQFLISFYEKMQSDKGSIPDRFSAQQFSDYHSELNMSSLELGDSALYFCASSLVSGANVRTFGAGSRLTVL.

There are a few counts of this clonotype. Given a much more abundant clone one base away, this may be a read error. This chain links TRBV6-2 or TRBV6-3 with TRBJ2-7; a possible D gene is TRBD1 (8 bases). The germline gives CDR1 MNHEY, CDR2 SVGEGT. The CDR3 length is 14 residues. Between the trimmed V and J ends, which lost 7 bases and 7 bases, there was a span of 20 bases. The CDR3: CASNLQGGYNEQYF. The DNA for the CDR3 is TGTGCCAGCAACTTACAGGGGGGGTACAATGAGCAGTACTTC.

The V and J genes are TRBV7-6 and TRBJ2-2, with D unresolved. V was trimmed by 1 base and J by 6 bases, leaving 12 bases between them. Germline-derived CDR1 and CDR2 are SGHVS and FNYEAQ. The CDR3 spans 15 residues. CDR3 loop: CASSLGSTSSGELFF. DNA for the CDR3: TGTGCCAGCAGCTTAGGGTCGACCTCCTCCGGGGAGCTGTTTTTT.

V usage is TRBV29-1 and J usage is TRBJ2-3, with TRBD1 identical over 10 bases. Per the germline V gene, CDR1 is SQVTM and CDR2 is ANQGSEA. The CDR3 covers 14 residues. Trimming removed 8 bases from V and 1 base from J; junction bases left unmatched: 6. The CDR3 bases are TGCAGCTATCCCGGGACAGGGGGCACAGATACGCAGTATTTT. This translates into CSYPGTGGTDTQYF.

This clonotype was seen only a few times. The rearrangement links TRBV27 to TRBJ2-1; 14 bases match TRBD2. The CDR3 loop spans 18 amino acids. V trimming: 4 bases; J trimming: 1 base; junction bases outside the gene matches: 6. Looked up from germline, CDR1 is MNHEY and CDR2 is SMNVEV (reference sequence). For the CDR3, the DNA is TGTGCCAGCAGTTACCGACTAGCGGGGGGGCTATCCTACAATGAGCAGTTCTTC. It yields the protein CASSYRLAGGLSYNEQFF.

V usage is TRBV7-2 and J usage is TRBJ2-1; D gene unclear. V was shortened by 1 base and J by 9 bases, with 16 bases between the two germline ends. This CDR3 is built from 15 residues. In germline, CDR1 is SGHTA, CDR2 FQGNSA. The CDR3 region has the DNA TGTGCCAGCAGCTTAGAGTCAGGTGGGTCGGGTGAGCAGTTCTTC. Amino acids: CASSLESGGSGEQFF.

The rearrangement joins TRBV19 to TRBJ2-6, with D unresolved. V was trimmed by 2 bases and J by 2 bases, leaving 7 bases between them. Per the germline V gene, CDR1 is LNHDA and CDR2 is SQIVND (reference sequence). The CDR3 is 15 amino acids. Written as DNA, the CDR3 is TGTGCCAGTAGTATATCTGGGGCTGGGGCCAACGTCCTGACTTTC. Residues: CASSISGAGANVLTF.

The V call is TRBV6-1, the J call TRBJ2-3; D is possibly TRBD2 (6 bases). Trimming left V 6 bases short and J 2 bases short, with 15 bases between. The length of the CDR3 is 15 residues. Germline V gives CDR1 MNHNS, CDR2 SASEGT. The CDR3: CASRRTGTFTDTQYF. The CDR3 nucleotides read TGTGCCAGCAGGCGGACGGGGACTTTCACAGATACGCAGTATTTT.

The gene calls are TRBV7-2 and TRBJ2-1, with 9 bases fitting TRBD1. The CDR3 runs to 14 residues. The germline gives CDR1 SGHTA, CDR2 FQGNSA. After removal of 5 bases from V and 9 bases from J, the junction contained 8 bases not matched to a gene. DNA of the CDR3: TGTGCCAGCAGCCCGGACAGGGGAAGATCTGAGCAGTTCTTC. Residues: CASSPDRGRSEQFF.

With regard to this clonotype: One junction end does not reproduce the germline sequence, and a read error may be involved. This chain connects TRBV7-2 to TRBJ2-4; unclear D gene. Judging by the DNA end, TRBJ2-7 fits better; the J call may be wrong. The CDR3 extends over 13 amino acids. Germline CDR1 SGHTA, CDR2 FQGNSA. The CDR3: CVSSRDITYEQYF. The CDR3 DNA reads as TGTGTCAGCAGCCGTGACATCACCTACGAGCAGTACTTC.

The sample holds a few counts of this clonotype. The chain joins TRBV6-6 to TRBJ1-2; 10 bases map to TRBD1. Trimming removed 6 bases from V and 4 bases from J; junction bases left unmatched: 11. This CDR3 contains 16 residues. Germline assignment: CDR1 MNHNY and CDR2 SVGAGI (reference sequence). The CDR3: CASSPQGTGEAYGYTF. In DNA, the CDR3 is TGTGCCAGCAGCCCTCAAGGGACAGGGGAGGCCTATGGCTACACCTTC.

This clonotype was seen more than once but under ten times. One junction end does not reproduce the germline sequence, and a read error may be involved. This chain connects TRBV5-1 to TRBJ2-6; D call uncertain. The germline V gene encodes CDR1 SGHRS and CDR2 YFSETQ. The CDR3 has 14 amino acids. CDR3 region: CASSSSTGANVLTF. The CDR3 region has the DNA TGTGCCAGCAGCTCCTCCACCGGGGCCAACGTCCTGACTTTC.

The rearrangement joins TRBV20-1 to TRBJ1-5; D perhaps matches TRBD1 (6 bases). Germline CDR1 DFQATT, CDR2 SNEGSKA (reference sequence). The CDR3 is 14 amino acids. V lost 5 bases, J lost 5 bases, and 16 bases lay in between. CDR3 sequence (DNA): TGCAGTGCTGAGCAACAGGGAGGGTATCAGCCCCAGCATTTT. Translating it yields CSAEQQGGYQPQHF.

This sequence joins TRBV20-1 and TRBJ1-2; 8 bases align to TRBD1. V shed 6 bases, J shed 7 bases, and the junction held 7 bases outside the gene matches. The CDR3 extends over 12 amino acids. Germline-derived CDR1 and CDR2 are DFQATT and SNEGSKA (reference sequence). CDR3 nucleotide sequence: TGCAGTGCCTCAACAGGGGGAGGTGGCTACACCTTC. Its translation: CSASTGGGGYTF.

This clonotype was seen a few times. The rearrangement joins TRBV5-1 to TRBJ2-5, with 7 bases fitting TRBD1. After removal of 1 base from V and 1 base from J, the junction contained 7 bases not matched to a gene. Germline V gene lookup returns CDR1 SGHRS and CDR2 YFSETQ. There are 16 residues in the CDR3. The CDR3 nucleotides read TGCGCCAGCAGCTTGAGACAAGGACAGGTCCAAGAGACCCAGTACTTC. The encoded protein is CASSLRQGQVQETQYF.